This TCR beta chain was captured by sequencing in a study of shared clonotypes between healthy human individuals. General study findings and limits: Rarefaction demonstrated incomplete sorted-subset sequencing despite large depth. In a few donors, 4.5% to 5.5% of naive CD4 clonotypes appeared in common.

Assay: immunoSEQ multiplex PCR; the TCRdb copy retains only in-frame clones and omits some. The sample includes around 2.1 million clones, 85% to 95% of them seen just once. Germline V gene sequence: CDR1 SGHDT, CDR2 YYEEEE. Deletions cut 3 bases from V and 0 bases from J, with 13 bases between. The CDR3 sequence is 16 residues long. Concerning this clone itself: Antigen specificity is unknown.

The naive CD8 population came from CD45RO-negative cells selected for CCR7, without terminally differentiated effector memory CD45RA+ cells. The TCR originated in a man aged 18 to 29 in good health. Some clones in this sample may be carry-over from other donors' samples. The J gene is TRBJ2-1, the V gene TRBV5-6; D call uncertain. The sample comprised naive CD8+ T cells from PBMCs. The CDR3 is CASSSPTETSYNEQFF. In DNA form, the CDR3 reads TGTGCCAGCAGCTCGCCGACCGAGACCTCCTACAATGAGCAGTTCTTC.